This is a list of T cell receptor beta chains from one sample in a study of blood T cell repertoires in COVID-19. The repertoire was sequenced with immunoSEQ multiplex PCR; TCRdb's copy has only in-frame clones and lacks some. The sample contains 380,000 or so clones, around nine tenths of which appear only once. Sequencing was done on a sample of peripheral blood. The receptor source for this set is a woman aged 55-69 years with COVID-19, enrolled during active disease. The CDR3 runs from the conserved cysteine through the conserved F or W. A D gene is named only where the DNA matches it firmly. Rows give clone size only sometimes, using once, few, many, or a class for an expanded clone.

d_gene: .
abundance: .
j_gene: TRBJ1-6
v_gene: TRBV30
CDR3nt: TGTGCCTGGAGTGTAATCGGGGGGGCATCACCCCTCCACTTT
CDR3aa: CAWSVIGGASPLHF

d_gene: .
abundance: once
j_gene: TRBJ2-5
v_gene: TRBV3-1/TRBV3-2
CDR3nt: TGTGCCAGCAGCCAAGACGGTTTCCAAGAGACCCAGTACTTC
CDR3aa: CASSQDGFQETQYF

d_gene: TRBD1
abundance: few
j_gene: TRBJ1-1
v_gene: TRBV19
CDR3nt: TGTGCCAGTAGTATCGGACAGGGGAACACTGAAGCTTTCTTT
CDR3aa: CASSIGQGNTEAFF

d_gene: .
abundance: .
j_gene: TRBJ2-2
v_gene: TRBV7-3
CDR3nt: TGTGCCAGCAGCTTTGACTCCGGGGGGGAGCTGTTTTTT
CDR3aa: CASSFDSGGELFF

d_gene: .
abundance: .
j_gene: TRBJ1-4
v_gene: TRBV2
CDR3nt: TGTGCCAGCATGTTTCAGGGCGTTGAAAAACTGTTTTTT
CDR3aa: CASMFQGVEKLFF

d_gene: TRBD1
abundance: once
j_gene: TRBJ2-7
v_gene: TRBV11-2
CDR3nt: TGTGCCAGCAGCCAGGGGGTCAACTACGAGCAGTACTTC
CDR3aa: CASSQGVNYEQYF

d_gene: .
abundance: .
j_gene: TRBJ1-1
v_gene: TRBV6-6
CDR3nt: TGTGCCAGCAGTGTGGGCCATAACACTGAAGCTTTCTTT
CDR3aa: CASSVGHNTEAFF

d_gene: TRBD1
abundance: .
j_gene: TRBJ2-7
v_gene: TRBV2
CDR3nt: TGTGCCAGCAGTGACAGGGGGTCCGTCTCCTACGAGCAGTACTTC
CDR3aa: CASSDRGSVSYEQYF

d_gene: .
abundance: few
j_gene: TRBJ1-1
v_gene: TRBV5-1
CDR3nt: TGCGCCAGCAGCTCGGAGGGCCCTGAAGCTTTCTTT
CDR3aa: CASSSEGPEAFF

d_gene: TRBD1
abundance: .
j_gene: TRBJ1-5
v_gene: TRBV7-3
CDR3nt: TGTGCCAGCAGCACGACAGGGGGGAATCAGCCCCAGCATTTT
CDR3aa: CASSTTGGNQPQHF

d_gene: TRBD2
abundance: .
j_gene: TRBJ2-7
v_gene: TRBV6-5
CDR3nt: TGTGCCAGCAGTTACTGGGAGGGACCCTACGAGCAGTACTTC
CDR3aa: CASSYWEGPYEQYF

d_gene: .
abundance: .
j_gene: TRBJ1-1
v_gene: TRBV27
CDR3nt: TGTGCCAGCAACACACCCAGGGAGAACACTGAAGCTTTCTTT
CDR3aa: CASNTPRENTEAFF

d_gene: .
abundance: .
j_gene: TRBJ1-5
v_gene: TRBV28
CDR3nt: TGTGCCAGCAGTTTTGGCGGAAGCAATCAGCCCCAGCATTTT
CDR3aa: CASSFGGSNQPQHF

d_gene: TRBD1
abundance: .
j_gene: TRBJ1-6
v_gene: TRBV5-6
CDR3nt: TGTGCCAGCAGCCGGACGTTTGGGACAGGATATTCACCCCTCCACTTT
CDR3aa: CASSRTFGTGYSPLHF

d_gene: .
abundance: .
j_gene: TRBJ2-5
v_gene: TRBV11-3
CDR3nt: TGTGCCAGCAGCTCTAGACCCCCCCTAGAGACCCAGTACTTC
CDR3aa: CASSSRPPLETQYF

d_gene: TRBD1
abundance: .
j_gene: TRBJ1-5
v_gene: TRBV7-2
CDR3nt: TGTGCCAGCAGCCACGGACAGGGGTTTTCTCAGCCCCAGCATTTT
CDR3aa: CASSHGQGFSQPQHF

d_gene: TRBD1
abundance: .
j_gene: TRBJ1-6
v_gene: TRBV28
CDR3nt: TGTGCCAGCAGTTTCCCGACAGGGGGCTACAGTTCACCCCTCCACTTT
CDR3aa: CASSFPTGGYSSPLHF

d_gene: .
abundance: .
j_gene: TRBJ2-7
v_gene: TRBV2
CDR3nt: TGTGCCAGCAGCAGGGTTTCCTACGAGCAGTACTTC
CDR3aa: CASSRVSYEQYF

d_gene: TRBD2
abundance: .
j_gene: TRBJ2-1
v_gene: TRBV20-1
CDR3nt: TGCAGTGCTAGTCGCCTAGCGGGGGGGGAGCGTAATGAGCAGTTCTTC
CDR3aa: CSASRLAGGERNEQFF

d_gene: .
abundance: .
j_gene: TRBJ2-6
v_gene: TRBV29-1
CDR3nt: TGCAGCGTTGATATTTCCTCTGGGGCCAACGTCCTGACTTTC
CDR3aa: CSVDISSGANVLTF

d_gene: .
abundance: .
j_gene: TRBJ2-7
v_gene: TRBV4-1
CDR3nt: TGCGCCAGCAGCCAAGACTCTCGCCGGGAGTACGAGCAGTACTTC
CDR3aa: CASSQDSRREYEQYF

d_gene: .
abundance: .
j_gene: TRBJ1-3
v_gene: TRBV7-3
CDR3nt: TGTGCCAGCAGCCCGGGGGTGGGTGGAAACACCATATATTTT
CDR3aa: CASSPGVGGNTIYF

d_gene: .
abundance: .
j_gene: TRBJ1-6
v_gene: TRBV7-9
CDR3nt: TGTGCCAGCAGCTCGGACAACTTCTCCTATAATTCACCCCTCCACTTT
CDR3aa: CASSSDNFSYNSPLHF

d_gene: TRBD2
abundance: .
j_gene: TRBJ2-1
v_gene: TRBV2
CDR3nt: TGTGCCAGCACCCCAACCGGGACTAGCGGGGGCCCCGGGAAGTTCTTC
CDR3aa: CASTPTGTSGGPGKFF

d_gene: TRBD2
abundance: .
j_gene: TRBJ2-5
v_gene: TRBV2
CDR3nt: TGTGCCAGCAGTGAAATAAACCTAGCGGGGAGTAAAGAGACCCAGTACTTC
CDR3aa: CASSEINLAGSKETQYF

d_gene: TRBD1
abundance: .
j_gene: TRBJ1-1
v_gene: TRBV7-2
CDR3nt: TGTGCCAGCAGCGATCAGGGGGTCGGGAACACTGAAGCTTTCTTT
CDR3aa: CASSDQGVGNTEAFF

d_gene: TRBD1
abundance: .
j_gene: TRBJ2-7
v_gene: TRBV4-1
CDR3nt: TGCGCCAGCAGCCAAGAAGGGGACAGCTCCTACGAGCAGTACTTC
CDR3aa: CASSQEGDSSYEQYF

d_gene: TRBD1
abundance: few
j_gene: TRBJ1-2
v_gene: TRBV2
CDR3nt: TGTGCCAGCAGTGAAAGGACAGGGGGCGCTGGGGGCTACACCTTC
CDR3aa: CASSERTGGAGGYTF

d_gene: .
abundance: .
j_gene: TRBJ2-7
v_gene: TRBV4-3
CDR3nt: TGCGCCAGCAGCCAAAATCCGGGACAAAGCTCCTACGAGCAGTACTTC
CDR3aa: CASSQNPGQSSYEQYF

d_gene: TRBD1
abundance: .
j_gene: TRBJ1-2
v_gene: TRBV29-1
CDR3nt: TGCAGCGTTGAGATCAGACAGGGTATCTATGGCTACACCTTC
CDR3aa: CSVEIRQGIYGYTF

d_gene: TRBD2
abundance: .
j_gene: TRBJ2-7
v_gene: TRBV7-2
CDR3nt: TGTGCCAGCAGCTTAGCGAGCGGGGGGTTAAGCTCCTACGAGCAGTACTTC
CDR3aa: CASSLASGGLSSYEQYF

d_gene: TRBD1
abundance: .
j_gene: TRBJ2-2
v_gene: TRBV5-4
CDR3nt: TGTGCCAGCAGCTGGGACAGGGGGCGGGGCACCGGGGAGCTGTTTTTT
CDR3aa: CASSWDRGRGTGELFF